The following is a T cell receptor (beta chain) sequence with its context. Antigen: not known. Assay: immunoSEQ multiplex PCR; the TCRdb copy retains only in-frame clones and omits some. The data hold 45,000 to 65,000 clones, with about nine tenths observed a single time. These data are taken from a study of T cell responses to AZD1222 COVID-19 vaccine. Germline CDR1 KGHDR, CDR2 SFDVKD. Trimming removed 3 bases from V and 0 bases from J; junction bases left unmatched: 15. This CDR3 contains 20 residues. Points from the study as a whole: The sample set comprised mostly white British donors with more females, and clonal diversity was possibly underestimated. Baseline serostatus was positive in only a handful of AZD1222 recipients. Spike-specific TCR breadth and depth grew following two AZD1222 doses.

The chain links TRBV24-1 to TRBJ2-3, with 9 bases lining up with TRBD1. This clonotype was sampled from an adult who received the AZD1222 COVID-19 vaccine. The specimen comprised peripheral blood, sampled 28 days after the second AZD1222 dose. The CDR3 protein is CATSDPGFGTDRGSTDTQYF. The CDR3 DNA follows: TGTGCCACCAGTGATCCGGGGTTTGGGACGGACAGGGGTAGCACAGATACGCAGTATTTT.